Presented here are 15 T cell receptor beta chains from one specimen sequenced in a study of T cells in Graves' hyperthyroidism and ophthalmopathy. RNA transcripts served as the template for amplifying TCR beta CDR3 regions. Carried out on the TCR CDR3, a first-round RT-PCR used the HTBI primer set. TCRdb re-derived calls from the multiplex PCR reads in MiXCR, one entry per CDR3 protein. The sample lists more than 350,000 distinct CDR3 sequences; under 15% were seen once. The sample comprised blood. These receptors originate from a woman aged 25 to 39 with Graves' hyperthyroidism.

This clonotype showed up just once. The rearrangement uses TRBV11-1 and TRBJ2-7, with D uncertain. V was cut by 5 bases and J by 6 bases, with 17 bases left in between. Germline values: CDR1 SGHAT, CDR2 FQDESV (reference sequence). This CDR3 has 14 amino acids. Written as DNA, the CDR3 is TGTGCCAGCAGCCCCATGTGGGTGACCTCCGAGCAGTACTTC. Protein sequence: CASSPMWVTSEQYF.

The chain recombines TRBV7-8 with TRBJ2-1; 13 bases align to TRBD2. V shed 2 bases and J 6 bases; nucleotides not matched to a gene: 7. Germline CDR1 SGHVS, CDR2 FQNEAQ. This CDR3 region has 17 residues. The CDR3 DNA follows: TGTGCCAGCAGCTTACGGACTAGCGGGAGTACGGGCAATGAGCAGTTCTTC. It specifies CASSLRTSGSTGNEQFF.

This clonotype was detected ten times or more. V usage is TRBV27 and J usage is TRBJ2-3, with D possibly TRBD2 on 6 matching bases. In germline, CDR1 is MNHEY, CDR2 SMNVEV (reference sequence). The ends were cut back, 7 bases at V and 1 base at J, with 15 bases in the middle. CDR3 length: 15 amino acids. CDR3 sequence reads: CASMSGTVGTDTQYF. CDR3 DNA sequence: TGTGCCAGCATGTCCGGGACTGTCGGCACAGATACGCAGTATTTT.

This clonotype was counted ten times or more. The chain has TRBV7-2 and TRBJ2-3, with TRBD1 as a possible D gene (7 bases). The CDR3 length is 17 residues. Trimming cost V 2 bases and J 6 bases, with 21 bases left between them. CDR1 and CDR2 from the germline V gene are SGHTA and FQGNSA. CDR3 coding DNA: TGTGCCAGCAGCTTATGGGTTTCTCGGCAGGGGGGCGATACGCAGTATTTT. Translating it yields CASSLWVSRQGGDTQYF.

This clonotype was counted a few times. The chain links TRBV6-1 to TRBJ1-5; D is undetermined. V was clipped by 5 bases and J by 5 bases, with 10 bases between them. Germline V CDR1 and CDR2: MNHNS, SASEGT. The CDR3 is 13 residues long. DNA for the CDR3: TGTGCCAGCAGTTCAGCTCCATATCAGCCCCAGCATTTT. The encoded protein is CASSSAPYQPQHF.

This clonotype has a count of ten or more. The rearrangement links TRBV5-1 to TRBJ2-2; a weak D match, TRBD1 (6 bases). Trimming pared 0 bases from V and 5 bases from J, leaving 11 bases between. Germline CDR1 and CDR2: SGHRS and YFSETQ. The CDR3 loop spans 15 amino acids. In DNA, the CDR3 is TGCGCCAGCAGCTTGGGACAGGAAAGGACCGGGGAGCTGTTTTTT. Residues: CASSLGQERTGELFF.

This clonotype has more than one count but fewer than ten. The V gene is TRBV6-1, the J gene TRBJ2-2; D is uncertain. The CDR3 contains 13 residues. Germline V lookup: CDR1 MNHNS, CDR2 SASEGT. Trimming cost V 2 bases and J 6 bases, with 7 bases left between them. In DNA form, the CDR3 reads TGTGCCAGCAGTGAAACTCGGGCCGGGGAGCTGTTTTTT. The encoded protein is CASSETRAGELFF.

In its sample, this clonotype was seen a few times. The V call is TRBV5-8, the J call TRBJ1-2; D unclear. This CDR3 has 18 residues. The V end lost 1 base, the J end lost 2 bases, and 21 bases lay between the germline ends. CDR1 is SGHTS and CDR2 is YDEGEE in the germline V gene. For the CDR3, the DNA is TGTGCCAGCAGCTTGTGGCCCTCTCCGACCCTGGGCAACTATGGCTACACCTTC. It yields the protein CASSLWPSPTLGNYGYTF.

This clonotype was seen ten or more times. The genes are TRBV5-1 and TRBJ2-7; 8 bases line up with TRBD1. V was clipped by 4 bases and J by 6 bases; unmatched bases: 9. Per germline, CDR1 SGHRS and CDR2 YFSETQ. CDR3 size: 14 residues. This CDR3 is CASSSTGGSLEQYF. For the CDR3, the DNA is TGCGCCAGCAGCAGCACAGGGGGATCCCTCGAGCAGTACTTC.

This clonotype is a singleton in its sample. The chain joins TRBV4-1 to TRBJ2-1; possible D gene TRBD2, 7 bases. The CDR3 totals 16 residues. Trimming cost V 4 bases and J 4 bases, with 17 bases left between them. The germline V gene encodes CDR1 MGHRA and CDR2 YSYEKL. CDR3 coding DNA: TGCGCCAGCAGCCCTCTTAAGGGGGGGGGATACAATGAGCAGTTCTTC. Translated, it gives CASSPLKGGGYNEQFF.

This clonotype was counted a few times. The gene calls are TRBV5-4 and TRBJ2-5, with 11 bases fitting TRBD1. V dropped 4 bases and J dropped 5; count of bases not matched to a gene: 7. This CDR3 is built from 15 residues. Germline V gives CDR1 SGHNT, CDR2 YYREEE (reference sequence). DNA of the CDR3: TGTGCCAGCAGCCGTGGACAGGGGGCAACCGAGACCCAGTACTTC. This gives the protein CASSRGQGATETQYF.

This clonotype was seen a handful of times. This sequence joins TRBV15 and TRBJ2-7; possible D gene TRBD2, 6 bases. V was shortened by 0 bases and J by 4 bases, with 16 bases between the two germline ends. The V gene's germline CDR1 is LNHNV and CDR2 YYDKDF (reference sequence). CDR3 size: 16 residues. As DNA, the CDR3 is TGTGCCACCAGCAGAGAAGAGTCGGGAGCTCGATACGAGCAGTACTTC. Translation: CATSREESGARYEQYF.

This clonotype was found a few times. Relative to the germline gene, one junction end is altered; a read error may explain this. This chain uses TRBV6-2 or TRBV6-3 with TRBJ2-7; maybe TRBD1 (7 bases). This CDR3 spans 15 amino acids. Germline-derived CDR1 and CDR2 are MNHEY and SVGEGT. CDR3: CASSTGGGPPYEQYF. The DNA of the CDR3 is TGTGCCAGCAGTACTGGAGGGGGCCCCCCCTACGAGCAATACTTC.

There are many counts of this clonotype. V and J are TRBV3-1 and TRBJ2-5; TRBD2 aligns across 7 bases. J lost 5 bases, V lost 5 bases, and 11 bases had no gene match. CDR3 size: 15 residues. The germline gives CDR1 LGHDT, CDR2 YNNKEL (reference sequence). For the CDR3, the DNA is TGTGCCAGCAGCGGAAGCGGGGCCTCTCGGGAGACCCAGTACTTC. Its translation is CASSGSGASRETQYF.

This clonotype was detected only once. The chain's CDR3 is CASSIGTWTDEQYF. CDR3 DNA: TGTGCCAGTAGTATCGGGACTTGGACTGACGAGCAGTACTTC. This chain links TRBV19 with TRBJ2-7; D perhaps matches TRBD2 (6 bases). Deletions cut 3 bases from V and 5 bases from J, with 14 bases between. CDR1 and CDR2 (germline): LNHDA, SQIVND (reference sequence). The CDR3 totals 14 residues.